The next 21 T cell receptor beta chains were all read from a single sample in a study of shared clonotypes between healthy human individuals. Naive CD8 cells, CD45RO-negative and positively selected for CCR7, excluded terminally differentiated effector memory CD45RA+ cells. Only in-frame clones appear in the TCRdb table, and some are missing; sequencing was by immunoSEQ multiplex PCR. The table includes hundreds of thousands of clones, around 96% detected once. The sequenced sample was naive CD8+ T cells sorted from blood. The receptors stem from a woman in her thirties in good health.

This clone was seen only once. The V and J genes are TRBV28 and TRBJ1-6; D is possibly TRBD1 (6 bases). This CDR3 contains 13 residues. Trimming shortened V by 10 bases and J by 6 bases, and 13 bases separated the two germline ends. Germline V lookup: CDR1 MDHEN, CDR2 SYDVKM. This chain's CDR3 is CANRATRNSPLHF. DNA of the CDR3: TGTGCCAACAGGGCTACCCGTAATTCACCCCTCCACTTT.

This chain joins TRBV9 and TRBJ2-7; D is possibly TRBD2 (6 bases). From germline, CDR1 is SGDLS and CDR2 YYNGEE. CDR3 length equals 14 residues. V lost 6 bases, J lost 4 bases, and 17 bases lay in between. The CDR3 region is CASNDGTSIYEQYF. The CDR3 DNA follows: TGTGCCAGCAACGACGGGACTTCTATTTACGAGCAGTACTTC.

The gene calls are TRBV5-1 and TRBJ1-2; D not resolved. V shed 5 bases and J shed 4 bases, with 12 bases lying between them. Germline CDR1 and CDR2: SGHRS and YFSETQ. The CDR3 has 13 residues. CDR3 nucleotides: TGCGCCAGCAGGAACAGTAACCTCTATGGCTACACCTTC. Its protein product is CASRNSNLYGYTF.

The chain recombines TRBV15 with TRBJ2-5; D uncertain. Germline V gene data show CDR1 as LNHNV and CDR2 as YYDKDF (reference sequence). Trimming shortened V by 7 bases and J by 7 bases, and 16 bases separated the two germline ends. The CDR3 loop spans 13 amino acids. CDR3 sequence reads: CATTISGRGTQYF. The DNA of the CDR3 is TGTGCCACCACCATTTCGGGCCGAGGGACCCAGTACTTC.

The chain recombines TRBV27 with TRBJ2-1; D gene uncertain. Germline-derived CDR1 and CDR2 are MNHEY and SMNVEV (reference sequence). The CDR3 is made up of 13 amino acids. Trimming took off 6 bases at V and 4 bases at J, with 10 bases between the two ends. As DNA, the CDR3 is TGTGCCAGCAGCCAAACCCCGTACAATGAGCAGTTCTTC. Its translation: CASSQTPYNEQFF.

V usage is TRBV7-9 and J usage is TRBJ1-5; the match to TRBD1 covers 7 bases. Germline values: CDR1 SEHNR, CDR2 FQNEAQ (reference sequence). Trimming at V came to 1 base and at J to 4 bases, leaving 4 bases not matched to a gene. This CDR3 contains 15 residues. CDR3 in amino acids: CASSLVGGENQPQHF. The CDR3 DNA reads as TGTGCCAGCAGCTTAGTAGGGGGCGAGAATCAGCCCCAGCATTTT.

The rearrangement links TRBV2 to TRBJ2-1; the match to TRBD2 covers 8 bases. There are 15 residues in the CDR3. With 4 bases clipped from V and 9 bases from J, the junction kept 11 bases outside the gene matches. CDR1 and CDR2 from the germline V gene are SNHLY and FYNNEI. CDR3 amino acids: CASSGIREGRSEQFF. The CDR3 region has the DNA TGTGCCAGCAGTGGTATACGGGAGGGCCGGAGTGAGCAGTTCTTC.

This CDR3 reads CASSFFKSSYNEQFF. As DNA, the CDR3 is TGTGCCAGCAGTTTTTTCAAAAGCTCCTACAATGAGCAGTTCTTC. The chain employs TRBV27 and TRBJ2-1; D gene unclear. V was cut by 3 bases and J by 0 bases, with 9 bases left in between. CDR3 size: 15 residues. Germline CDR1 and CDR2: MNHEY and SMNVEV (reference sequence).

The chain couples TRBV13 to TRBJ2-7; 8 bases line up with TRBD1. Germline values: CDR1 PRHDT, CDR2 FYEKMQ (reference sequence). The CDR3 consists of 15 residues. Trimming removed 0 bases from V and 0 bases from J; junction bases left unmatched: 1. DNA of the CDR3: TGTGCCAGCAGCTTAGGCAGGGGGCTCTCCTACGAGCAGTACTTC. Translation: CASSLGRGLSYEQYF.

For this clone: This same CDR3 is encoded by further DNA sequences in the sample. CDR3 loop: CASSVGGGEQFF. CDR3 DNA: TGTGCCAGCAGCGTAGGTGGGGGTGAGCAGTTCTTC. V usage is TRBV9 and J usage is TRBJ2-1; the D call may be TRBD1 or TRBD2 (5 bases each). Trimming took 0 bases from V and 9 from J, leaving 7 bases between them. The CDR3 totals 12 residues. Germline CDR1 is SGDLS and CDR2 is YYNGEE.

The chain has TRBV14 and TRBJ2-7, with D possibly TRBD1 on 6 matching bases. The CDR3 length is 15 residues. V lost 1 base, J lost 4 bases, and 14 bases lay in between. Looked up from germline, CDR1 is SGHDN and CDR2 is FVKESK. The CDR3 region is CASSQARDTFYEQYF. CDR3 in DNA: TGTGCCAGCAGCCAAGCAAGGGACACCTTTTACGAGCAGTACTTC.

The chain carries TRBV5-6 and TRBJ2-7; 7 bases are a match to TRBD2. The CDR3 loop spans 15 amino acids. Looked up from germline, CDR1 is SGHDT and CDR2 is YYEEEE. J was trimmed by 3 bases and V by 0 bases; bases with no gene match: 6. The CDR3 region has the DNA TGTGCCAGCAGCTTGGCGGTTAGCGGGTTCTACGAGCAGTACTTC. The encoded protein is CASSLAVSGFYEQYF.

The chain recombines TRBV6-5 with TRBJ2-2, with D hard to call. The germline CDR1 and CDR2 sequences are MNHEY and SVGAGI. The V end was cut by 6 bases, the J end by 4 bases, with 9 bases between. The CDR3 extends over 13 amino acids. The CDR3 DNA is TGTGCCAGCAGCCTAGATGCCACCGGGGAGCTGTTTTTT. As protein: CASSLDATGELFF.

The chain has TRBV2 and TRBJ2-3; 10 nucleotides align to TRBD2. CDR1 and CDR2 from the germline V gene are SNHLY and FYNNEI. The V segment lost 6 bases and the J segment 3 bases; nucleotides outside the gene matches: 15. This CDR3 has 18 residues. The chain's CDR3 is CASRDPSGSSVSTDTQYF. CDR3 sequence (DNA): TGTGCCAGCAGGGACCCTAGCGGGAGTTCGGTTTCAACAGATACGCAGTATTTT.

In DNA, the CDR3 is TGCAGCGTTGAACCCGGGGAACCCCAAGAGACCCAGTACTTC. Translating it yields CSVEPGEPQETQYF. The V call is TRBV29-1, the J call TRBJ2-5; TRBD2 might be the D (5 bases). Deletions cut 2 bases from V and 1 base from J, with 11 bases between. Germline lookup yields CDR1 SQVTM and CDR2 ANQGSEA. This CDR3 has 14 amino acids.

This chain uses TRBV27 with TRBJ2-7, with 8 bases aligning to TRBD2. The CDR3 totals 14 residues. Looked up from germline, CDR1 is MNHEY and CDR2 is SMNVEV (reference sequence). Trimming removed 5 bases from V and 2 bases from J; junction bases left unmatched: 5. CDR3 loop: CASSDPGRAYEQYF. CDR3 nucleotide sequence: TGTGCCAGCAGTGATCCCGGGAGGGCCTACGAGCAGTACTTC.

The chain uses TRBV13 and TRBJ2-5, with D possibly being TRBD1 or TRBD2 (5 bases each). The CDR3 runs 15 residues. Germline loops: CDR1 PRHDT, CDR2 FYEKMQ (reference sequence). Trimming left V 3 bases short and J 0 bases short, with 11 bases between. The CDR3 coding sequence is TGTGCCAGCAGCTTCAGGGACGAGTACCAAGAGACCCAGTACTTC. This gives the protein CASSFRDEYQETQYF.

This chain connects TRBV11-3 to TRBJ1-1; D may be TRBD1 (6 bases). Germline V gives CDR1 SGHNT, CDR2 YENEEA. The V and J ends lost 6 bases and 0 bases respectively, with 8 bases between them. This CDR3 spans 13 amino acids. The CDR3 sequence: CASSTGLNTEAFF. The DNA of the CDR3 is TGTGCCAGCAGTACAGGGCTGAACACTGAAGCTTTCTTT.

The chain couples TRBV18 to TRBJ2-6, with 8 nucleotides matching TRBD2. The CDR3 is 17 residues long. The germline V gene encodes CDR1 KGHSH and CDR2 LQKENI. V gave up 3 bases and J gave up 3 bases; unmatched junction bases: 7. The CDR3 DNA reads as TGTGCCAGCTCACCCAGGCGGGGGGAGCTTGGGGCCAACGTCCTGACTTTC. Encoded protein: CASSPRRGELGANVLTF.

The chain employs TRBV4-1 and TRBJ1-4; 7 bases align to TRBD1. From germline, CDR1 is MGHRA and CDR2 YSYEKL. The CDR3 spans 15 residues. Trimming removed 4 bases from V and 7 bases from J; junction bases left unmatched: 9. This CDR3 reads CASSLQRGRIEKLFF. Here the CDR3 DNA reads TGCGCCAGCAGCCTCCAAAGGGGGCGCATTGAAAAACTGTTTTTT.

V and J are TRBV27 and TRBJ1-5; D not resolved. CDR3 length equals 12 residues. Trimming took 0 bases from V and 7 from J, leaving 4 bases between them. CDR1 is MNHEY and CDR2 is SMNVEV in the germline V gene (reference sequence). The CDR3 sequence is CASSLSSQPQHF. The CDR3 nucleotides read TGTGCCAGCAGTTTATCCAGCCAGCCCCAGCATTTT.